This T cell receptor (beta chain) was identified in a study of blood T cells in healthy people across ages. Whole-study findings and limits: Possibly confounding the expanded clonotype changes was the fact that donor CMV status was unknown.

A second PCR, run for about 6 to 11 cycles, used a sample-barcoded 5' primer plus a J-beta primer mix. One entry per CDR3 protein, called by TCRdb with MiXCR from the 5' RACE reads. The sample lists over 700,000 distinct CDR3 sequences; approximately 55% were seen once. About this clonotype: Its antigen remains unknown.

Material for sequencing was blood. This receptor was obtained from a man aged 80 or over in good health.

The CDR3, as DNA: TGTGCCAGCAGTATGGAGCGTGAAGCTTTCTTT. As protein: CASSMEREAFF. V gene TRBV9 combines with J gene TRBJ1-1; D gene ambiguous. Germline-derived CDR1 and CDR2 are SGDLS and YYNGEE. With 5 bases removed from V and 7 bases from J, the gap between germline ends came to 9 bases. The CDR3 is 11 residues long.